A selection of T cell receptor beta chains follows, all from one sample in a study of blood T cells in healthy people across ages. TCRdb passed the 5' RACE reads through MiXCR, listing each CDR3 protein once. Of about 1.4 million distinct CDR3 sequences in the sample, around 59% were seen once. Sequences were obtained from blood. The receptors come from a young man in good health. The CDR3 runs from the conserved cysteine through the conserved F or W. D genes are given only for firm matches. The size of a clone is reported for some rows only, either as once, few or many, or as a class for expanded clones.

J gene: TRBJ2-7; clone size: -; CDR3 length: 14; D gene: -; V gene: TRBV10-3; CDR3 protein: CAISDGGVDYEQYF; CDR3 DNA: TGTGCCATCAGTGATGGCGGGGTTGACTACGAGCAGTACTTC
J gene: TRBJ2-7; clone size: -; CDR3 length: 17; D gene: TRBD2; V gene: TRBV12-3/TRBV12-4; CDR3 protein: CASSFEGLAGPGNEQYF; CDR3 DNA: TGTGCCAGCAGTTTTGAGGGACTAGCGGGACCAGGGAACGAGCAGTACTTC
J gene: TRBJ2-3; clone size: -; CDR3 length: 15; D gene: TRBD2; V gene: TRBV20-1; CDR3 protein: CSVQVGLAYTDTQYF; CDR3 DNA: TGCAGTGTTCAGGTCGGACTAGCGTACACAGATACGCAGTATTTT
J gene: TRBJ2-3; clone size: -; CDR3 length: 15; D gene: -; V gene: TRBV4-1; CDR3 protein: CASSPGQKDTDTQYF; CDR3 DNA: TGCGCCAGCAGCCCGGGACAAAAAGACACAGATACGCAGTATTTT
J gene: TRBJ2-5; clone size: -; CDR3 length: 14; D gene: TRBD2; V gene: TRBV11-2; CDR3 protein: CASSLIAGVETQYF; CDR3 DNA: TGTGCCAGCAGCTTAATAGCGGGGGTGGAGACCCAGTACTTC
J gene: TRBJ2-7; clone size: -; CDR3 length: 15; D gene: TRBD2; V gene: TRBV20-1; CDR3 protein: CSAIPYSGHPYEQYF; CDR3 DNA: TGCAGTGCTATCCCTTATAGCGGGCACCCCTACGAGCAGTACTTC
J gene: TRBJ2-7; clone size: -; CDR3 length: 16; D gene: -; V gene: TRBV27; CDR3 protein: CASSYGQPSGGYEQYF; CDR3 DNA: TGTGCCAGCAGTTATGGACAACCGTCCGGAGGCTACGAGCAGTACTTC
J gene: TRBJ2-4; clone size: -; CDR3 length: 16; D gene: TRBD1; V gene: TRBV4-2; CDR3 protein: CASSPGDSQGSYIQYF; CDR3 DNA: TGTGCCAGCAGCCCTGGGGACAGCCAAGGTAGTTACATTCAGTACTTC
J gene: TRBJ1-5; clone size: -; CDR3 length: 16; D gene: -; V gene: TRBV20-1; CDR3 protein: CSARELTGAGLQPQHF; CDR3 DNA: TGCAGTGCTCGAGAGTTAACGGGCGCGGGATTACAGCCCCAGCATTTT
J gene: TRBJ2-2; clone size: few; CDR3 length: 12; D gene: -; V gene: TRBV11-2; CDR3 protein: CASSLDFGELFF; CDR3 DNA: TGTGCCAGCAGCCTCGACTTCGGGGAGCTGTTTTTT
J gene: TRBJ1-2; clone size: -; CDR3 length: 14; D gene: -; V gene: TRBV6-2/TRBV6-3; CDR3 protein: CASSYVDRFYGYTF; CDR3 DNA: TGTGCCAGCAGTTACGTGGACAGATTCTATGGCTACACCTTC
J gene: TRBJ1-4; clone size: -; CDR3 length: 14; D gene: TRBD1; V gene: TRBV6-6; CDR3 protein: CASTLTGASEKLFF; CDR3 DNA: TGTGCCAGCACCCTTACAGGGGCGAGTGAAAAACTGTTTTTT
J gene: TRBJ1-6; clone size: -; CDR3 length: 14; D gene: TRBD1; V gene: TRBV7-2; CDR3 protein: CASSSDRANSPLHF; CDR3 DNA: TGTGCCAGCAGCTCCGACAGGGCAAATTCACCCCTCCACTTT
J gene: TRBJ2-1; clone size: once; CDR3 length: 16; D gene: TRBD2; V gene: TRBV6-2/TRBV6-3; CDR3 protein: CASSYLPTSGYNEQFF; CDR3 DNA: TGTGCCAGCAGTTACCTCCCTACTAGCGGCTACAATGAGCAGTTCTTC
J gene: TRBJ1-1; clone size: -; CDR3 length: 14; D gene: -; V gene: TRBV2; CDR3 protein: CASSEQTLKTEAFF; CDR3 DNA: TGTGCCAGCAGTGAACAGACACTGAAAACTGAAGCTTTCTTT
J gene: TRBJ1-2; clone size: -; CDR3 length: 17; D gene: TRBD1; V gene: TRBV12-3/TRBV12-4; CDR3 protein: CASSPTLYRGSNYGYTF; CDR3 DNA: TGTGCCAGCAGCCCCACCCTATACAGGGGCTCTAACTATGGCTACACCTTC
J gene: TRBJ1-2; clone size: few; CDR3 length: 13; D gene: -; V gene: TRBV7-9; CDR3 protein: CASSYGEDYGYTF; CDR3 DNA: TGTGCCAGCAGCTATGGGGAGGACTATGGCTACACCTTC
J gene: TRBJ2-5; clone size: few; CDR3 length: 14; D gene: -; V gene: TRBV6-6; CDR3 protein: CASSYSTSPETQYF; CDR3 DNA: TGTGCCAGCAGTTACTCGACTAGTCCAGAGACCCAGTACTTC
J gene: TRBJ2-7; clone size: -; CDR3 length: 17; D gene: TRBD2; V gene: TRBV11-2; CDR3 protein: CASQPSGLAGLFYEQYF; CDR3 DNA: TGTGCCAGCCAACCATCAGGGCTAGCGGGACTTTTCTACGAGCAGTACTTC
J gene: TRBJ2-3; clone size: -; CDR3 length: 13; D gene: TRBD2; V gene: TRBV29-1; CDR3 protein: CSGSGRMKDTQYF; CDR3 DNA: TGCAGCGGTAGCGGGAGAATGAAAGATACGCAGTATTTT
J gene: TRBJ1-1; clone size: -; CDR3 length: 14; D gene: -; V gene: TRBV29-1; CDR3 protein: CSVDSYPMNTEAFF; CDR3 DNA: TGCAGCGTTGACTCGTACCCGATGAACACTGAAGCTTTCTTT
J gene: TRBJ2-3; clone size: -; CDR3 length: 16; D gene: TRBD2; V gene: TRBV7-7; CDR3 protein: CASSLGSGRGTDTQYF; CDR3 DNA: TGTGCCAGCAGCTTAGGTAGCGGGAGGGGCACAGATACGCAGTATTTT
J gene: TRBJ1-5; clone size: -; CDR3 length: 13; D gene: -; V gene: TRBV29-1; CDR3 protein: CSVGEVSNQPQHF; CDR3 DNA: TGCAGCGTTGGAGAGGTTAGCAATCAGCCCCAGCATTTT
J gene: TRBJ2-7; clone size: few; CDR3 length: 12; D gene: -; V gene: TRBV20-1; CDR3 protein: CSATRTAYEQYF; CDR3 DNA: TGCAGTGCTACCCGGACCGCCTACGAGCAGTACTTC
J gene: TRBJ1-2; clone size: -; CDR3 length: 14; D gene: -; V gene: TRBV4-3; CDR3 protein: CASSHAGEGYGYTF; CDR3 DNA: TGCGCCAGCAGCCACGCCGGGGAGGGCTATGGCTACACCTTC
J gene: TRBJ1-1; clone size: -; CDR3 length: 16; D gene: TRBD1; V gene: TRBV12-3/TRBV12-4; CDR3 protein: CASSRLGQGWNTEAFF; CDR3 DNA: TGTGCCAGCAGTCGTCTCGGACAGGGCTGGAACACTGAAGCTTTCTTT
J gene: TRBJ2-5; clone size: -; CDR3 length: 15; D gene: TRBD2; V gene: TRBV5-1; CDR3 protein: CASSQGLAGKETQYF; CDR3 DNA: TGCGCCAGCAGCCAGGGACTAGCGGGAAAAGAGACCCAGTACTTC
J gene: TRBJ2-7; clone size: few; CDR3 length: 14; D gene: -; V gene: TRBV5-1; CDR3 protein: CASGYVGGTYEQYF; CDR3 DNA: TGCGCCAGCGGCTACGTCGGGGGAACCTACGAGCAGTACTTC
J gene: TRBJ2-5; clone size: -; CDR3 length: 18; D gene: TRBD2; V gene: TRBV7-8; CDR3 protein: CASSHIPGLAGGGETQYF; CDR3 DNA: TGTGCCAGCAGCCACATACCGGGACTAGCGGGAGGAGGGGAGACCCAGTACTTC
J gene: TRBJ1-2; clone size: -; CDR3 length: 14; D gene: -; V gene: TRBV7-2; CDR3 protein: CASSLGGLYWGYTF; CDR3 DNA: TGTGCCAGCAGCTTAGGTGGTCTCTACTGGGGCTACACCTTC
J gene: TRBJ1-2; clone size: few; CDR3 length: 10; D gene: -; V gene: TRBV6-6; CDR3 protein: CASKQGGYTF; CDR3 DNA: TGTGCCAGCAAACAGGGAGGCTACACCTTC
J gene: TRBJ1-6; clone size: -; CDR3 length: 17; D gene: -; V gene: TRBV4-3; CDR3 protein: CASSQDLSSANNSPLHF; CDR3 DNA: TGCGCCAGCAGCCAAGATCTCTCCAGCGCTAATAATTCACCCCTCCACTTT
J gene: TRBJ1-2; clone size: few; CDR3 length: 12; D gene: -; V gene: TRBV7-6; CDR3 protein: CASSLIQGDYTF; CDR3 DNA: TGTGCCAGCAGCTTAATACAGGGAGACTACACCTTC
J gene: TRBJ2-7; clone size: -; CDR3 length: 14; D gene: TRBD2; V gene: TRBV4-1; CDR3 protein: CASSPLRGSDEQYF; CDR3 DNA: TGCGCCAGCTCCCCCTTGCGCGGGAGCGACGAGCAGTACTTC
J gene: TRBJ1-2; clone size: -; CDR3 length: 17; D gene: TRBD1; V gene: TRBV3-1; CDR3 protein: CASSQRPGQGSEYGYTF; CDR3 DNA: TGTGCCAGCAGCCAGAGACCGGGACAGGGGTCGGAATATGGCTACACCTTC
J gene: TRBJ2-1; clone size: many; CDR3 length: 14; D gene: -; V gene: TRBV27; CDR3 protein: CASNTGGSYNEQFF; CDR3 DNA: TGTGCCAGCAATACAGGAGGCTCCTACAATGAGCAGTTCTTC
J gene: TRBJ1-5; clone size: -; CDR3 length: 14; D gene: -; V gene: TRBV7-2; CDR3 protein: CASSFDFGGQPQHF; CDR3 DNA: TGTGCCAGCAGCTTTGACTTCGGGGGTCAGCCCCAGCATTTT
J gene: TRBJ2-1; clone size: -; CDR3 length: 15; D gene: TRBD2; V gene: TRBV7-2; CDR3 protein: CASSLPTSGRAEQFF; CDR3 DNA: TGTGCCAGCAGCTTACCGACTAGCGGGCGGGCTGAGCAGTTCTTC
J gene: TRBJ1-4; clone size: few; CDR3 length: 14; D gene: -; V gene: TRBV25-1; CDR3 protein: CASSVLGTNEKLFF; CDR3 DNA: TGTGCCAGCAGTGTCCTGGGAACTAATGAAAAACTGTTTTTT
J gene: TRBJ1-2; clone size: -; CDR3 length: 13; D gene: -; V gene: TRBV20-1; CDR3 protein: CSARTTGGYGYTF; CDR3 DNA: TGCAGTGCTAGGACTACCGGGGGCTATGGCTACACCTTC
J gene: TRBJ2-1; clone size: -; CDR3 length: 14; D gene: TRBD2; V gene: TRBV20-1; CDR3 protein: CSAIAGGVYNEQFF; CDR3 DNA: TGCAGTGCCATAGCGGGGGGGGTATACAATGAGCAGTTCTTC
J gene: TRBJ2-7; clone size: few; CDR3 length: 14; D gene: -; V gene: TRBV4-1; CDR3 protein: CASSQGTKFYEQYF; CDR3 DNA: TGCGCCAGCAGCCAAGGGACTAAGTTCTACGAGCAGTACTTC
J gene: TRBJ2-7; clone size: -; CDR3 length: 13; D gene: -; V gene: TRBV6-5; CDR3 protein: CASSYQQNYEQYF; CDR3 DNA: TGTGCCAGCAGTTACCAACAGAACTACGAGCAGTACTTC
J gene: TRBJ2-7; clone size: few; CDR3 length: 14; D gene: -; V gene: TRBV11-2; CDR3 protein: CASSLGTVLYEQYF; CDR3 DNA: TGTGCCAGCAGCTTAGGTACAGTACTCTACGAGCAGTACTTC
J gene: TRBJ2-2; clone size: many; CDR3 length: 14; D gene: -; V gene: TRBV29-1; CDR3 protein: CSVGGSPNTGELFF; CDR3 DNA: TGCAGCGTTGGCGGCAGTCCGAACACCGGGGAGCTGTTTTTT